These 22 T cell receptor beta chains originate from one sample sequenced in a study of T cell responses to AZD1222 COVID-19 vaccine. Only in-frame clones appear in the TCRdb table, and some are missing; sequencing was by immunoSEQ multiplex PCR. The table has under 150,000 clones, 88% seen once. The source was peripheral blood, collected on day 0 of AZD1222 vaccination. These receptors were collected from an adult in good health.

The rearrangement links TRBV7-3 to TRBJ2-3; D is undetermined. The CDR3 length is 14 residues. CDR1 is SGHTA, CDR2 FQGTGA, per germline. Trimming stripped 4 bases from V and 6 bases from J, with 14 bases between. Here the CDR3 DNA reads TGTGCCAGCAGCTCCCCGGCTGCAAGGGATACGCAGTATTTT. Protein: CASSSPAARDTQYF.

The chain joins TRBV6-2 or TRBV6-3 to TRBJ2-3; 10 nucleotides align to TRBD2. Losses at the gene ends were 2 bases for V and 2 bases for J; bases not matched to a gene: 7. This CDR3 is built from 17 residues. Germline CDR1 MNHEY, CDR2 SVGEGT. The CDR3 loop is CASSYGASGGLTDTQYF. The DNA for the CDR3 is TGTGCCAGCAGTTACGGGGCTAGCGGGGGCCTCACAGATACGCAGTATTTT.

This clone was seen more than once but under ten times. V usage is TRBV11-3 and J usage is TRBJ2-2; tentatively, D is TRBD2 (6 bases). V lost 5 bases to trimming and J lost 3 bases, with 16 bases between them. Germline loops: CDR1 SGHNT, CDR2 YENEEA. The CDR3 runs to 16 residues. CDR3 sequence (DNA): TGTGCCAGCAGCCGCAATGGCGGGGCGGACACCGGGGAGCTGTTTTTT. It encodes CASSRNGGADTGELFF.

The chain couples TRBV11-2 to TRBJ2-3; perhaps TRBD2 as D (5 bases). Trimming took off 5 bases at V and 6 bases at J, with 12 bases between the two ends. CDR1 is SGHAT and CDR2 is FQNNGV in the germline V gene. CDR3 length: 13 residues. CDR3 in DNA: TGTGCCAGCAGCGCCCTGGCGGGCGATACGCAGTATTTT. Translating it yields CASSALAGDTQYF.

The CDR3 loop reads CASSFGGPHNEQFF. The CDR3 region has the DNA TGTGCCAGCAGCTTCGGGGGGCCCCATAATGAGCAGTTCTTC. The chain couples TRBV11-3 to TRBJ2-1, with a tentative D call TRBD2 (7 bases). The germline V gene has CDR1 SGHNT and CDR2 YENEEA. The V end was cut by 3 bases, the J end by 7 bases, with 13 bases between. The CDR3 spans 14 residues. The complete variable domain, with remaining parts taken from reference TRBV11-3 and TRBJ2-1, reads EAGVVQSPRYKIIEKKQPVAFWCNPISGHNTLYWYLQNLGQGPELLIRYENEEAVDDSQLPKDRFSAERLKGVDSTLKIQPAELGDSAVYLCASSFGGPHNEQFFGPGTRLTVL.

J is TRBJ2-1 and V is TRBV4-1, with no clear D. The CDR3 loop spans 17 amino acids. Germline CDR1 is MGHRA and CDR2 is YSYEKL. The ends were cut back, 0 bases at V and 0 bases at J, with 12 bases in the middle. CDR3 DNA sequence: TGCGCCAGCAGCCAAGATAGAAGGGCGAGCTCCTACAATGAGCAGTTCTTC. It specifies CASSQDRRASSYNEQFF.

The chain carries TRBV9 and TRBJ2-7; 9 bases fit TRBD1. CDR3 length: 16 residues. The V gene's germline CDR1 is SGDLS and CDR2 YYNGEE. J gave up 2 bases and V 0 bases, and 6 bases lay outside the gene matches. In DNA, the CDR3 is TGTGCCAGCAGCGTAGCCGACGGGACAGGGACCTACGAGCAGTACTTC. It yields the protein CASSVADGTGTYEQYF.

The V and J genes are TRBV4-1 and TRBJ1-4; TRBD1 is a possible D gene (6 bases). Trimming took off 4 bases at V and 3 bases at J, with 21 bases between the two ends. The CDR3 sequence is 18 residues long. Germline V gene data show CDR1 as MGHRA and CDR2 as YSYEKL. This CDR3 reads CASSRISIPGQPNEKLFF. The CDR3 bases are TGCGCCAGCAGCCGAATCAGTATCCCCGGACAGCCTAATGAAAAACTGTTTTTT.

The J gene is TRBJ2-2, the V gene TRBV18; 9 bases map to TRBD1. The J segment lost 10 bases and the V segment lost 4 bases, leaving 7 bases of the junction unmatched. This CDR3 comprises 14 residues. Germline CDR1 and CDR2: KGHSH and LQKENI. The CDR3 region has the DNA TGTGCCAGCTCACGCGGGACAGGGCAGGAGGAGCTGTTTTTT. Amino acids: CASSRGTGQEELFF.

The V gene is TRBV7-2, the J gene TRBJ2-3; perhaps TRBD1 as D (6 bases). Germline assignment: CDR1 SGHTA and CDR2 FQGNSA. The CDR3 is 16 residues long. V lost 3 bases, J lost 3 bases, and 16 bases lay in between. In DNA form, the CDR3 reads TGTGCCAGCAGCTTCCAGGGGACCACCTTGACAGATACGCAGTATTTT. Protein sequence: CASSFQGTTLTDTQYF.

This chain joins TRBV7-3 and TRBJ2-2; D unresolved. Per germline, CDR1 SGHTA and CDR2 FQGTGA. This CDR3 spans 16 amino acids. V gave up 2 bases and J gave up 4 bases, with 14 bases separating them. The CDR3 spells CASSLGYSRGTGELFF. In DNA, the CDR3 is TGTGCCAGCAGCTTAGGTTACTCCCGAGGCACCGGGGAGCTGTTTTTT.

V usage is TRBV6-6 and J usage is TRBJ2-2; D is unresolved. CDR1 and CDR2 (germline): MNHNY, SVGAGI (reference sequence). The CDR3 loop spans 15 amino acids. Trimming cost V 0 bases and J 0 bases, with 5 bases left between them. CDR3 nucleotides: TGTGCCAGCAGTTACTCACCAGCGAACACCGGGGAGCTGTTTTTT. Protein product: CASSYSPANTGELFF.

The chain combines TRBV6-5 with TRBJ1-2; tentative D call: TRBD1 (5 bases). Trimming left V 7 bases short and J 2 bases short, with 14 bases between. Per germline, CDR1 MNHEY and CDR2 SVGAGI. This CDR3 region has 14 residues. CDR3 protein: CASTSKGRNYGYTF. The DNA for the CDR3 is TGTGCCAGCACCTCAAAGGGGCGGAACTATGGCTACACCTTC.

A note on this clone: Other DNA sequences within the sample encode an identical CDR3. V and J are TRBV18 and TRBJ1-3, with D tentatively TRBD1 (5 bases). V was clipped by 1 base and J by 0 bases, with 7 bases between them. CDR3 length: 15 residues. Germline V CDR1 and CDR2: KGHSH, LQKENI. CDR3 bases: TGTGCCAGCTCACCACTTGACAGCTCTGGAAACACCATATATTTT. Translating gives CASSPLDSSGNTIYF.

In this sample, this clone turned up a few times. The chain is built from TRBV5-1 and TRBJ2-2; D gene uncertain. CDR1 and CDR2 (germline): SGHRS, YFSETQ. The V gene lost 1 base and the J gene lost 2 bases, with 3 bases spanning the gap. CDR3 length: 13 amino acids. The CDR3 bases are TGCGCCAGCAGCTTGATTAACACCGGGGAGCTGTTTTTT. The encoded protein is CASSLINTGELFF.

CDR3 loop: CASSSRASPEAFF. In nucleotides, the CDR3 is TGCGCCAGCAGCTCTAGGGCATCTCCTGAAGCTTTCTTT. The chain employs TRBV4-1 and TRBJ1-1; D is ambiguous. Germline V CDR1 and CDR2: MGHRA, YSYEKL. V lost 5 bases and J 6 bases, leaving 13 bases between the germline ends. This CDR3 is 13 amino acids long.

The rearrangement uses TRBV6-5 and TRBJ2-7; 11 nucleotides agree with TRBD1. Losses at the gene ends were 5 bases for V and 2 bases for J; bases not matched to a gene: 2. The germline V gene encodes CDR1 MNHEY and CDR2 SVGAGI. The CDR3 runs 14 residues. The CDR3 coding sequence is TGTGCCAGCAGTCCGGGACAGGGGGCCTACGAGCAGTACTTC. Translated, it gives CASSPGQGAYEQYF.

V gene TRBV12-3 or TRBV12-4 combines with J gene TRBJ1-4, with a weak D call TRBD1 (6 bases). V was shortened by 10 bases and J by 6 bases, with 15 bases between the two germline ends. The CDR3 sequence is 13 residues long. The CDR3 sequence is CATSQGWYEKLFF. In nucleotides, the CDR3 is TGTGCCACCTCACAGGGATGGTATGAAAAACTGTTTTTT.

This chain uses TRBV7-2 with TRBJ1-4; 9 bases align to TRBD1. Germline loops: CDR1 SGHTA, CDR2 FQGNSA. With 5 bases clipped from V and 5 bases from J, the junction kept 6 bases outside the gene matches. The CDR3 runs to 15 residues. In DNA, the CDR3 is TGTGCCAGCAGCCGGGCGACAGGGGGAAATGAAAAACTGTTTTTT. It is translated as CASSRATGGNEKLFF. Looking up the rest from reference TRBV7-2 and TRBJ1-4 gives the full variable domain: GAGVSQSPSNKVTEKGKDVELRCDPISGHTALYWYRQSLGQGLEFLIYFQGNSAPDKSGLPSDRFSAERTGGSVSTLTIQRTQQEDSAVYLCASSRATGGNEKLFFGSGTQLSVL.

The chain combines TRBV10-3 with TRBJ2-2; D is perhaps TRBD1 or TRBD2 (5 bases each). Trimming left V 3 bases short and J 6 bases short, with 11 bases between. CDR1 is ENHRY and CDR2 is SYGVKD in the germline V gene. The CDR3 covers 14 residues. CDR3 sequence (DNA): TGTGCCATCAGTGATAATGGGGGAGCCGGGGAGCTGTTTTTT. Translating it yields CAISDNGGAGELFF.

The DNA for the CDR3 is TGTGCCACCAGTGACCCCGTGACAGGGCGCAGCACCGGGGAGCTGTTTTTT. Amino acids: CATSDPVTGRSTGELFF. The rearrangement uses TRBV24-1 and TRBJ2-2; 7 bases line up with TRBD1. Unmatched junction bases numbered 11, after V lost 4 bases and J lost 4 bases. Germline CDR1 reads KGHDR; CDR2 reads SFDVKD. This CDR3 region has 17 residues.

The chain couples TRBV18 to TRBJ1-2; 11 nucleotides match TRBD1. The CDR3 runs 15 residues. J gave up 8 bases and V 3 bases, and 8 bases lay outside the gene matches. Per the germline V gene, CDR1 is KGHSH and CDR2 is LQKENI. CDR3 sequence (DNA): TGTGCCAGCTCACCCCCGGACAGGGGGCGCGACGGCTACACCTTC. Translated: CASSPPDRGRDGYTF.